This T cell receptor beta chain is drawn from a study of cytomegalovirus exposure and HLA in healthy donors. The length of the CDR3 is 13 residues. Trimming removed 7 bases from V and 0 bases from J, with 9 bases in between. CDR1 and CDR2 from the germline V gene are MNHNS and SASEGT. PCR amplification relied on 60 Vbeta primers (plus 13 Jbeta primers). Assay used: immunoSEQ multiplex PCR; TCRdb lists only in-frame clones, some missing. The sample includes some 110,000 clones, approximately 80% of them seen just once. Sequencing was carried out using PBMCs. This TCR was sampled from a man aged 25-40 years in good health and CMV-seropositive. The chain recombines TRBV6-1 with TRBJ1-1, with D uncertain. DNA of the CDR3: TGTGCCAGCAAAGTCCAGTTGAACACTGAAGCTTTCTTT. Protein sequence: CASKVQLNTEAFF.